This T cell receptor beta chain comes out of a study of blood T cell repertoires in COVID-19. Germline V lookup: CDR1 MNHNS, CDR2 SASEGT. The CDR3 spans 16 residues. V was clipped by 3 bases and J by 4 bases; unmatched bases: 7. Sequenced by immunoSEQ multiplex PCR; TCRdb stores in-frame clones only, minus some. The data contain under 450,000 clones, 70% to 90% of them singletons. Sequencing was done on a sample of PBMCs or T cells enriched from blood (not recorded which). The sequence was obtained from a man aged 25-40 years who had recovered from COVID-19. V and J are TRBV6-1 and TRBJ2-7; 12 nucleotides match TRBD1. The CDR3 region has the DNA TGTGCCAGCAGTGAGTGGGGACAGGGGGCGAATTACGAGCAGTACTTC. It specifies CASSEWGQGANYEQYF.